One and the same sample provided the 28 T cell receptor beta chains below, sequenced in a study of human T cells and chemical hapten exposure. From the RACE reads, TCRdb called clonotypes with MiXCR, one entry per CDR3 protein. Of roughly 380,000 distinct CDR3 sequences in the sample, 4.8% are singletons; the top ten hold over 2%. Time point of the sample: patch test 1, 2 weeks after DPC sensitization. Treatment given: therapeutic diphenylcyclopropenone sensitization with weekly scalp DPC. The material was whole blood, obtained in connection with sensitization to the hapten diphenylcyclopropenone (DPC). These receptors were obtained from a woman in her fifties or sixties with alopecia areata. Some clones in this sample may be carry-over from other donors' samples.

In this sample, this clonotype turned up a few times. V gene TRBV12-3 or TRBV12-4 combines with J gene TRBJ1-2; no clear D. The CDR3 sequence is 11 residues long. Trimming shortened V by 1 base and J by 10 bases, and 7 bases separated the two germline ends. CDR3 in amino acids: CASSLGELYTF. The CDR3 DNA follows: TGTGCCAGCAGTTTAGGGGAACTCTACACCTTC.

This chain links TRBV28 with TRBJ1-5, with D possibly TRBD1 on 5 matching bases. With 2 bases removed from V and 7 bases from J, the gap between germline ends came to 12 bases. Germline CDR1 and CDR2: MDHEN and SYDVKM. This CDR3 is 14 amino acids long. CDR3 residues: CASSLGGTKQPQHF. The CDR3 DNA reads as TGTGCCAGCAGTTTAGGCGGGACCAAGCAGCCCCAGCATTTT.

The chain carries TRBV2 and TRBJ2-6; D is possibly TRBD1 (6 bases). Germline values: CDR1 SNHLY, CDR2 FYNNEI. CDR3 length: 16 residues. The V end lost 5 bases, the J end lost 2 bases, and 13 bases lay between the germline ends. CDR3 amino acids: CASSLERTAGANVLTF. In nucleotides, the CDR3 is TGTGCCAGCAGTCTAGAACGGACAGCTGGGGCCAACGTCCTGACTTTC.

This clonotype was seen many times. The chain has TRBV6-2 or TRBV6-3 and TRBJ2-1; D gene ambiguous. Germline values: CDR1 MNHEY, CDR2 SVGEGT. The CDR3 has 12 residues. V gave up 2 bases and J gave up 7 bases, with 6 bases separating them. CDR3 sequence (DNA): TGTGCCAGCAGTTACATCCCGAATGAGCAGTTCTTC. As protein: CASSYIPNEQFF.

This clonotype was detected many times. The CDR3: CASSQALPTGSFPYEQYF. Here the CDR3 DNA reads TGTGCCAGCAGCCAAGCCCTACCCACAGGGTCGTTTCCCTACGAGCAGTACTTC. The chain couples TRBV3-1 to TRBJ2-7; a possible D gene is TRBD1 (6 bases). Deletions cut 1 base from V and 2 bases from J, with 21 bases between. Germline CDR1 reads LGHDT; CDR2 reads YNNKEL (reference sequence). This CDR3 is 18 amino acids long.

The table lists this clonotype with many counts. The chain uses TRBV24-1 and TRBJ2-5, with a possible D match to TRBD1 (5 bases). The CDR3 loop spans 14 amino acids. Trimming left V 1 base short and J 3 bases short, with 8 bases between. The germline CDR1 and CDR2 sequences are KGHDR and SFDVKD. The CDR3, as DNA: TGTGCCACCAGTGATTTTGGACAAAAAGAGACCCAGTACTTC. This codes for CATSDFGQKETQYF.

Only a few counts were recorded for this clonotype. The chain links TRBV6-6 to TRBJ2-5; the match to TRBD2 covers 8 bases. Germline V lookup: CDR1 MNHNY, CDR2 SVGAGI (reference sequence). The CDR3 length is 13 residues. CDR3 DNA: TGTGCTTGTAGCCTAGCGGGCGGAGAGACCCAGTACTTC. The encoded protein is CACSLAGGETQYF.

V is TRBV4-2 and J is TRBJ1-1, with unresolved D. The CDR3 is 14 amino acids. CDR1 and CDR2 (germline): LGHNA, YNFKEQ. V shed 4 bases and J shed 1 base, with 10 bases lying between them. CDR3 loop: CASSLDHTNTEAFF. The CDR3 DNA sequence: TGTGCCAGCAGCCTGGACCATACGAACACTGAAGCTTTCTTT.

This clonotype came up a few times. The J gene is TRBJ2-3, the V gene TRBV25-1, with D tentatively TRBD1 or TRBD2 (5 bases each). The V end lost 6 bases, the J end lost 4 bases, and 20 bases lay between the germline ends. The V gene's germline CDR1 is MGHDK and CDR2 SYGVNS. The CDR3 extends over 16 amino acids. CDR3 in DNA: TGTGCCAGCAGCTCCGGGACCCTACATCCCGCAGATACGCAGTATTTT. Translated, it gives CASSSGTLHPADTQYF. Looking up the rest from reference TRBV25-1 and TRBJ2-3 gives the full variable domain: EADIYQTPRYLVIGTGKKITLECSQTMGHDKMYWYQQDPGMELHLIHYSYGVNSTEKGDLSSESTVSRIRTEHFPLTLESARPSHTSQYLCASSSGTLHPADTQYFGPGTRLTVL.

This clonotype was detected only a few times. CDR3 protein: CSAWTPTTNEKLFF. The CDR3 nucleotides are TGCAGTGCATGGACACCGACAACTAATGAAAAACTGTTTTTT. The V and J genes are TRBV20-1 and TRBJ1-4; possible D gene TRBD1, 5 bases. This CDR3 region has 14 residues. V shed 6 bases and J shed 0 bases, with 11 bases lying between them. Germline assignment: CDR1 DFQATT and CDR2 SNEGSKA (reference sequence).

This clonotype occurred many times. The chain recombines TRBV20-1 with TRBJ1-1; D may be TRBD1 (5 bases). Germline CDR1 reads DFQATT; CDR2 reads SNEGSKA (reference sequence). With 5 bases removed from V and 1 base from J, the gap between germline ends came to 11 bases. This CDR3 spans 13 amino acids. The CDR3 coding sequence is TGCAGTGCTTCCCCGGACACGAACACTGAAGCTTTCTTT. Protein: CSASPDTNTEAFF.

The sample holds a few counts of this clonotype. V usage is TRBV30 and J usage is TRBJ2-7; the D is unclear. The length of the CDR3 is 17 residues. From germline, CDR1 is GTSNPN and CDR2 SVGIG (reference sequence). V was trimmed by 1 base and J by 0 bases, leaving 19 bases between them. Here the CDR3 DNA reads TGTGCCTGGAGTGCCTTTTCTGAACGCCGGAGCTCCTACGAGCAGTACTTC. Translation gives CAWSAFSERRSSYEQYF.

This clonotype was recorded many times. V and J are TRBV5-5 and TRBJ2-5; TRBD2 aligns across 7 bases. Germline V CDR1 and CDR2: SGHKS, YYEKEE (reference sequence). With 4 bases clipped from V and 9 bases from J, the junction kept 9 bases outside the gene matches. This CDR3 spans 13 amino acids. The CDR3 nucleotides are TGTGCCAGCAGCCCGGGGGGTGCAAAGGCCCAGTACTTC. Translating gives CASSPGGAKAQYF.

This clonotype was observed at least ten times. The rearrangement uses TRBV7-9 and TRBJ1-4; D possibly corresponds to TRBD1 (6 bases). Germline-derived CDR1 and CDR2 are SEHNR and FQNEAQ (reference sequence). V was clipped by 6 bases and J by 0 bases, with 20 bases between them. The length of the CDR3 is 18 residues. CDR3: CASRVGGHQIATNEKLFF. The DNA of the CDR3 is TGTGCCAGCAGGGTCGGGGGACACCAGATTGCAACTAATGAAAAACTGTTTTTT.

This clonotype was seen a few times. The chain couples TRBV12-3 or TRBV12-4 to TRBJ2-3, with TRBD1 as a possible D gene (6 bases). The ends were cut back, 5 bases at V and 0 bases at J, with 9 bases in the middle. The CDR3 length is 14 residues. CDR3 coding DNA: TGTGCCAGCAGTAACAGGGCTAGCACAGATACGCAGTATTTT. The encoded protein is CASSNRASTDTQYF.

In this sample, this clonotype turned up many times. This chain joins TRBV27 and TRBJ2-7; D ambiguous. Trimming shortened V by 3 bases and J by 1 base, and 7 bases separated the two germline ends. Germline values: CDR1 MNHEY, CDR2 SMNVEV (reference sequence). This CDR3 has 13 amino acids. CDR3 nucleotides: TGTGCCAGCAGTTTGGCCGATTCCTACGAGCAGTACTTC. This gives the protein CASSLADSYEQYF.

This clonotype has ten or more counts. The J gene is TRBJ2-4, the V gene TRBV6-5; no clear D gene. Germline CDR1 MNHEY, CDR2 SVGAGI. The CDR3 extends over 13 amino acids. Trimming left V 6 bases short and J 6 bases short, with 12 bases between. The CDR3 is CASSPRLGNIQYF. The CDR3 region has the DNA TGTGCCAGCAGCCCTCGACTCGGAAACATTCAGTACTTC.

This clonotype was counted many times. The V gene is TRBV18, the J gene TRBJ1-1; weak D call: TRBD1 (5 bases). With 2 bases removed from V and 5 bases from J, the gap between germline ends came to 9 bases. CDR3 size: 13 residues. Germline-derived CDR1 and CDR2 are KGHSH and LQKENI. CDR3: CASSPKGYTEAFF. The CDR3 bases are TGTGCCAGCTCACCAAAGGGGTATACTGAAGCTTTCTTT.

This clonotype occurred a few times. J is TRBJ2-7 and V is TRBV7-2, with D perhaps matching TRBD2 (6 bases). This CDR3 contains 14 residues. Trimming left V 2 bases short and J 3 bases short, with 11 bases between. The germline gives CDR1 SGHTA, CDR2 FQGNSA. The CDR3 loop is CASSLIGGNYEQYF. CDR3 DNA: TGTGCCAGCAGCTTAATCGGGGGAAACTACGAGCAGTACTTC.

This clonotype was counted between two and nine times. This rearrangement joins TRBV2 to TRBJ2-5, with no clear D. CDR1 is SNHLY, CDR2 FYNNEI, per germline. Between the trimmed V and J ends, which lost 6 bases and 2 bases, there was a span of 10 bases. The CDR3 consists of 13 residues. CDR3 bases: TGTGCCAGCAGCTCGAACAGACAAGAGACCCAGTACTTC. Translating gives CASSSNRQETQYF.

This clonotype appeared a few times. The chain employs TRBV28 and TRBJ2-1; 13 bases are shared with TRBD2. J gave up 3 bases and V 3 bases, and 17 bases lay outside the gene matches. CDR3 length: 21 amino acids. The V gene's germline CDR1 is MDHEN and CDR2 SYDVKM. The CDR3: CASSLNWLSTSGRNRYNEQFF. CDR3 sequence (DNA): TGTGCCAGCAGTTTGAATTGGCTTTCGACTAGCGGGAGGAACCGCTACAATGAGCAGTTCTTC.

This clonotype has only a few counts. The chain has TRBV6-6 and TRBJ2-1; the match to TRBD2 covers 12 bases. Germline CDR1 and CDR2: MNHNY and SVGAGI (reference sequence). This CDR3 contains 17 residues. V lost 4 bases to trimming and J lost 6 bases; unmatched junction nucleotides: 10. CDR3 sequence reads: CASSFPGGTSGFNEQFF. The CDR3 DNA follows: TGTGCCAGCAGTTTCCCGGGGGGGACTAGCGGGTTCAATGAGCAGTTCTTC.

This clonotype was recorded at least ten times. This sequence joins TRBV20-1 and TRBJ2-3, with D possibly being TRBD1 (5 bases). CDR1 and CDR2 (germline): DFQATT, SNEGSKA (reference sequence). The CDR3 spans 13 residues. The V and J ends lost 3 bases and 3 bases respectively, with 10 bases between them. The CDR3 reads CSASTPGTDTQYF. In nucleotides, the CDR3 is TGCAGTGCTAGCACGCCAGGGACAGATACGCAGTATTTT.

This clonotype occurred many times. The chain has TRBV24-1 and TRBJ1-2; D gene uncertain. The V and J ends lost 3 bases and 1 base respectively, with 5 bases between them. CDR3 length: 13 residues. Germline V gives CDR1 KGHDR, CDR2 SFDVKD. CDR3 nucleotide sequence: TGTGCCACCAGTGATACAGTTAACTATGGCTACACCTTC. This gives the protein CATSDTVNYGYTF.

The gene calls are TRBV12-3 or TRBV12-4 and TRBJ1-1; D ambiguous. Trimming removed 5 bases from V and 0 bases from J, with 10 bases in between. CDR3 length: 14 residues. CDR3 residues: CASSPPTVNTEAFF. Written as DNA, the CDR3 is TGTGCCAGCAGTCCCCCCACAGTGAACACTGAAGCTTTCTTT.

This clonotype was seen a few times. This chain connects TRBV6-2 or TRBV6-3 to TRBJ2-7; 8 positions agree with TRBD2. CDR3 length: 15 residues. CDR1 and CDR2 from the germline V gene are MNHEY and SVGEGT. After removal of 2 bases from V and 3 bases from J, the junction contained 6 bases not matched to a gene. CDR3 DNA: TGTGCCAGCAGTTACACGGCGGGAGGCCTCTACGAGCAGTACTTC. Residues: CASSYTAGGLYEQYF.

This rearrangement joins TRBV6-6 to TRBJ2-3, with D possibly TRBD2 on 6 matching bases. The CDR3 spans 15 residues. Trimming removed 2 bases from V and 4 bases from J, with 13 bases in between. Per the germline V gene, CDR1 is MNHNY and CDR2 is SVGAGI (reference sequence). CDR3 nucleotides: TGTGCCAGCAGTTACGACGGAGGGGCGGCAGATACGCAGTATTTT. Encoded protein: CASSYDGGAADTQYF.

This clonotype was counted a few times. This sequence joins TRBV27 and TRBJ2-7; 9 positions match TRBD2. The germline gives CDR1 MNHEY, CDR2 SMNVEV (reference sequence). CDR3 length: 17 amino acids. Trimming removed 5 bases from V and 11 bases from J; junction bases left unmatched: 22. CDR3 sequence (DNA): TGTGCCAGCAGTGTCCACCCCATCGCACTAGCGGGCGCCCGTGAGTACTTC. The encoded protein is CASSVHPIALAGAREYF.